This T cell receptor beta chain emerged from a study of identical twins. At least ten counts were recorded for this clonotype. The antigen remains unidentified. General study results and limits: Recombination models fit unrelated individuals' TCR alpha sharing but underestimated twins'. Cord blood beta clonotypes that were abundant carried fewer insertions, and memory repertoires showed no such trend. Beta out-of-frame twin sharing showed a weaker excess.

TCRdb reanalysed the 5' RACE reads using MiXCR and keeps one entry per CDR3 protein. The table has 420,000 or so distinct CDR3 sequences, approximately 17% seen once; the top ten hold roughly 12%. CDR3 length equals 14 residues. V dropped 4 bases and J dropped 4; count of bases not matched to a gene: 6. The specimen was naive T cells sorted from blood. The chain recombines TRBV12-3 or TRBV12-4 with TRBJ2-5; 7 bases fit TRBD1. The sequence came from a man aged 50-60 years in good health. CDR3 sequence reads: CASSSTTGLETQYF. The CDR3 region has the DNA TGTGCCAGCAGTTCAACGACAGGGTTAGAGACCCAGTACTTC.